The text below deals with one T cell receptor beta chain. The entry originates in a study of blood T cell repertoires in COVID-19. On the study more broadly: Collection of acute and convalescent COVID-19 samples took place in the United States, Italy and Spain. The analysed material was cDNA or gDNA that came from T cells, B-cell-depleted T cells, or PBMCs.

Here immunoSEQ multiplex PCR was the method, and the copy in TCRdb shows in-frame clones only, minus some. The sample has 55,000 or so clones, over 75% seen once. The clonotype originates from a human donor in a cohort sampled during active COVID-19. The sequenced sample consisted of peripheral blood.

CDR3 loop: CASSLPAAGQNTEAFF. The CDR3 bases are TGTGCCAGTAGTCTTCCCGCCGCAGGTCAGAACACTGAAGCTTTCTTT. V and J are TRBV19 and TRBJ1-1, with D unclear. The CDR3 runs to 16 residues. V lost 5 bases, J lost 1 base, and 17 bases lay in between. Germline CDR1 reads LNHDA; CDR2 reads SQIVND (reference sequence). Full variable domain (remainder filled in from reference TRBV19 and TRBJ1-1): DGGITQSPKYLFRKEGQNVTLSCEQNLNHDAMYWYRQDPGQGLRLIYYSQIVNDFQKGDIAEGYSVSREKKESFPLTVTSAQKNPTAFYLCASSLPAAGQNTEAFFGQGTRLTVV.